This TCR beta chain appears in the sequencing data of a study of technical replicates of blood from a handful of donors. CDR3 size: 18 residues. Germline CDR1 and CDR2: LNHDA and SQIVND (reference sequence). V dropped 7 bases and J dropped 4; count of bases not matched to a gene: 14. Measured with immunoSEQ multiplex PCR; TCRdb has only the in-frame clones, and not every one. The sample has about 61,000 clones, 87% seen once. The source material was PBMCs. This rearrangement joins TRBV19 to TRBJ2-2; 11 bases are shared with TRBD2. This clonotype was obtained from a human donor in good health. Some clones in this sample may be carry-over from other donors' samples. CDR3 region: CASTPRPSGGRGTGELFF. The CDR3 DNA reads TGTGCCAGTACCCCTAGGCCTAGCGGGGGGCGGGGCACCGGGGAGCTGTTTTTT. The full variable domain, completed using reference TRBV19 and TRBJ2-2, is DGGITQSPKYLFRKEGQNVTLSCEQNLNHDAMYWYRQDPGQGLRLIYYSQIVNDFQKGDIAEGYSVSREKKESFPLTVTSAQKNPTAFYLCASTPRPSGGRGTGELFFGEGSRLTVL.